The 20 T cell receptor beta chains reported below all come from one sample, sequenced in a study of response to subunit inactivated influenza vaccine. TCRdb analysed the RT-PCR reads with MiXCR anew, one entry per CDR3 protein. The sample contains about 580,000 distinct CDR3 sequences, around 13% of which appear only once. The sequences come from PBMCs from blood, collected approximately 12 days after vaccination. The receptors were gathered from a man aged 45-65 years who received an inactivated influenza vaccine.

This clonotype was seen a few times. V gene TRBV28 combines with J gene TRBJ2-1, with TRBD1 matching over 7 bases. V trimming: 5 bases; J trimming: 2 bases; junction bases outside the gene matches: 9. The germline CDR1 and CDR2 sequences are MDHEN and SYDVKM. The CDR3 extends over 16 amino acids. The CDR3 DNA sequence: TGTGCCAGCAGTCCCCCGGGACAGCTCCCCTACAATGAGCAGTTCTTC. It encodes CASSPPGQLPYNEQFF. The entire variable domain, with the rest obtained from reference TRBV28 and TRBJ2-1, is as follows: DVKVTQSSRYLVKRTGEKVFLECVQDMDHENMFWYRQDPGLGLRLIYFSYDVKMKEKGDIPEGYSVSREKKERFSLILESASTNQTSMYLCASSPPGQLPYNEQFFGPGTRLTVL.

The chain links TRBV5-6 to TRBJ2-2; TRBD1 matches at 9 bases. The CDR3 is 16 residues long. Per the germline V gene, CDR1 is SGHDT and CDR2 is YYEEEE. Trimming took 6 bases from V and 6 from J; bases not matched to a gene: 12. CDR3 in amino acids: CASTSADRGYSGELFF. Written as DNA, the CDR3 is TGTGCCAGCACCTCAGCGGACAGGGGCTATTCCGGGGAGCTGTTTTTT.

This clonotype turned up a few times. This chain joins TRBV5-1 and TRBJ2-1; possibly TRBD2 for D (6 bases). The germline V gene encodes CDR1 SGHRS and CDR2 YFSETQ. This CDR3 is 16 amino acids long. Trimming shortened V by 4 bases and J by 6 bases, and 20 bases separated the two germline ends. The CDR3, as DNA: TGCGCCAGCAGCCTCGCCCCACCGGGGGTAGGCAATGAGCAGTTCTTC. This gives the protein CASSLAPPGVGNEQFF.

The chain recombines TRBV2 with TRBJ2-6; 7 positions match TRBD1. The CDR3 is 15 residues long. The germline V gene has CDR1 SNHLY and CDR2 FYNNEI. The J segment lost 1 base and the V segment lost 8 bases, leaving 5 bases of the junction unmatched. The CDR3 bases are TGTGCCAGCCGGACAGGCCTATCTGGGGCCAACGTCCTGACTTTC. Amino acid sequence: CASRTGLSGANVLTF.

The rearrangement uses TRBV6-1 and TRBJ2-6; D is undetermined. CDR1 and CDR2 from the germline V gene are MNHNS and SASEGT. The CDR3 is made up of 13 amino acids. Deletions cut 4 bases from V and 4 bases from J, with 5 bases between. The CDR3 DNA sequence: TGTGCCAGCAGTGTCCCCGGGGCCAACGTCCTGACTTTC. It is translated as CASSVPGANVLTF.

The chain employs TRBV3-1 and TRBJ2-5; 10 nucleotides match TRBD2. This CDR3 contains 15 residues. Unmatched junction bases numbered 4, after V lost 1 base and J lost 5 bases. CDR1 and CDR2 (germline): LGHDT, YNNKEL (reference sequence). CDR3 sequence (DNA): TGTGCCAGCAGCCAAGTTAGCGGGAGGACCGAGACCCAGTACTTC. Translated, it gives CASSQVSGRTETQYF.

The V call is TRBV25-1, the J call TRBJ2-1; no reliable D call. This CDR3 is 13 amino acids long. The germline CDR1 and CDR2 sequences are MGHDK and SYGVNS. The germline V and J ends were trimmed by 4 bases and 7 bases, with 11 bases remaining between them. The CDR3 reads CASSATNLNEQFF. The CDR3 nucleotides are TGTGCCAGCAGTGCAACTAACCTTAATGAGCAGTTCTTC.

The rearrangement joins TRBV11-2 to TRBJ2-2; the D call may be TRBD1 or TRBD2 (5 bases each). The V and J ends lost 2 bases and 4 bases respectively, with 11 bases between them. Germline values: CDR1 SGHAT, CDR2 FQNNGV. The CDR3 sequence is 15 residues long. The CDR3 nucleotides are TGTGCCAGCAGCTTACAGTTCGGGGCCACCGGGGAGCTGTTTTTT. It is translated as CASSLQFGATGELFF.

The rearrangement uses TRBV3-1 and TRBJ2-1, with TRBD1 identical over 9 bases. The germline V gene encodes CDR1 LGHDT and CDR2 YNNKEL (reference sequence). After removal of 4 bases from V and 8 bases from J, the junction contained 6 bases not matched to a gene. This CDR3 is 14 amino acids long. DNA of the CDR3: TGTGCCAGCAGCCGGGACAGGGAGGCTGATGAGCAGTTCTTC. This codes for CASSRDREADEQFF.

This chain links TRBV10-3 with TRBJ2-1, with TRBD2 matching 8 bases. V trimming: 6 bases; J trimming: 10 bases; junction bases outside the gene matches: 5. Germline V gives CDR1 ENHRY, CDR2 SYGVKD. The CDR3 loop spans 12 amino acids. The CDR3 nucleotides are TGTGCCATCAGAGGTAGCGGGGTCGAGCAGTTCTTC. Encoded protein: CAIRGSGVEQFF.

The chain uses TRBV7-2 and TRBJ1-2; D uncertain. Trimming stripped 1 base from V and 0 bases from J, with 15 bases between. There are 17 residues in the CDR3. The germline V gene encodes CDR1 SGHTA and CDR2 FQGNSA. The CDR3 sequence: CASSLGRAIVTNYGYTF. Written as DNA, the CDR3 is TGTGCCAGCAGCTTAGGGAGGGCGATCGTAACTAACTATGGCTACACCTTC.

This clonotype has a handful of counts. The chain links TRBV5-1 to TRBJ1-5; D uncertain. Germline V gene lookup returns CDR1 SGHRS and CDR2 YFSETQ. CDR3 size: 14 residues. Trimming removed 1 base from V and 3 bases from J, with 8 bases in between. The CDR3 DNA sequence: TGCGCCAGCAGCTTGTCCCCAGACAATCAGCCCCAGCATTTT. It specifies CASSLSPDNQPQHF.

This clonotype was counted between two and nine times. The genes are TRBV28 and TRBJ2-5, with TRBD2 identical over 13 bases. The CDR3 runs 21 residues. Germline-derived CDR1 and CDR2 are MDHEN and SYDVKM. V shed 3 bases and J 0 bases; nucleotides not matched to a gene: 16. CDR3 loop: CASSFPPWTSGRRVDQETQYF. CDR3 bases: TGTGCCAGCAGTTTTCCCCCCTGGACTAGCGGGAGAAGGGTGGACCAAGAGACCCAGTACTTC.

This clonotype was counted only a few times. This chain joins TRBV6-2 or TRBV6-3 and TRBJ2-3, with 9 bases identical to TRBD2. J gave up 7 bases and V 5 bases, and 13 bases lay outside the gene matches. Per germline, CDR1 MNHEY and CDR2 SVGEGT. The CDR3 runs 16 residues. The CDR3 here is CASSEILAGATHTQYF. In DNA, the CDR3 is TGTGCCAGCAGTGAGATCTTAGCGGGGGCCACTCATACGCAGTATTTT.

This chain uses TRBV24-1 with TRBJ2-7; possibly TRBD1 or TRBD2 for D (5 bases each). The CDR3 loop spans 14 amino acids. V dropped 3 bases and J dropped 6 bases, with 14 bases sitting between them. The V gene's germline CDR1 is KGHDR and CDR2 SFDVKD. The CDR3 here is CATSDPGTLGEQYF. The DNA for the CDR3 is TGTGCCACCAGTGATCCCGGGACCCTCGGCGAGCAGTACTTC.

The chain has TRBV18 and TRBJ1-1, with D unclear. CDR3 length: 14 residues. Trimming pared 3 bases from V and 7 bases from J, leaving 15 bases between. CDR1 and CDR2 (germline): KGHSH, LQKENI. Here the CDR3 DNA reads TGTGCCAGCTCACCCGCCTTTGGAGAGAGTGAAGCTTTCTTT. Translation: CASSPAFGESEAFF.

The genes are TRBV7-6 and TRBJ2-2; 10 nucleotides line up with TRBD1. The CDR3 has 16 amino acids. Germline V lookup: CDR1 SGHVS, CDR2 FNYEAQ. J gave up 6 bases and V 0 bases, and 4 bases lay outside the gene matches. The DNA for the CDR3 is TGTGCCAGCAGCTTAGCAGGAGGACAGGGGGCCGGGGAGCTGTTTTTT. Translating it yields CASSLAGGQGAGELFF.

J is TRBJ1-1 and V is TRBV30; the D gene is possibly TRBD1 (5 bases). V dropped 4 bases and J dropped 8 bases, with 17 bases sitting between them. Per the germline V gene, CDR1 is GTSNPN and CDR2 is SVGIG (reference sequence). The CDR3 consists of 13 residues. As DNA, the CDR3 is TGTGCCTGGACAAGAGGAGGGGCCGGGGAAGCTTTCTTT. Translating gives CAWTRGGAGEAFF.

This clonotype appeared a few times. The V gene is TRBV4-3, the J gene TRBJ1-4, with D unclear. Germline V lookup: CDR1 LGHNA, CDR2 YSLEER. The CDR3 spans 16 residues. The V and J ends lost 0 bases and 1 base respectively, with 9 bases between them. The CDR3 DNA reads TGCGCCAGCAGCCAAGATTACGGTTTAACTAATGAAAAACTGTTTTTT. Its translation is CASSQDYGLTNEKLFF.

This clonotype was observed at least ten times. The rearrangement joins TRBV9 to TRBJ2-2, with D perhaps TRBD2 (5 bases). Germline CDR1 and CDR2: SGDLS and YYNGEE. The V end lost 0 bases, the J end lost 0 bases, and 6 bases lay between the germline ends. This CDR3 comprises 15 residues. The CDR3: CASSVGGSNTGELFF. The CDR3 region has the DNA TGTGCCAGCAGCGTAGGCGGGTCGAACACCGGGGAGCTGTTTTTT.